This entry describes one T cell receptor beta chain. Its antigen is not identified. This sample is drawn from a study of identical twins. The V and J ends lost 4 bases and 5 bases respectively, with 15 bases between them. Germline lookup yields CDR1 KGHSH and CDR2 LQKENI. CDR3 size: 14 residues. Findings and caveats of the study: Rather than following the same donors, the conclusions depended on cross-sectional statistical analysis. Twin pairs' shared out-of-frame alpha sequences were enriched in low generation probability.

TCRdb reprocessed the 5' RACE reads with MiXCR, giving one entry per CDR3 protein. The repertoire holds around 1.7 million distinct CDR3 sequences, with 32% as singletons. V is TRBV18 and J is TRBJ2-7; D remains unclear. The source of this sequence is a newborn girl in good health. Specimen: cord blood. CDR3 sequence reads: CASSLVLNSHEQYF. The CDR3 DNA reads TGTGCCAGCTCACTTGTTTTGAATTCCCACGAGCAGTACTTC.